This record covers a single TCR beta chain. Its cognate antigen is unknown. The assay that was used to sequence DNA from cultured CD4+ T cells was the Oncomine TCR Beta short-read assay. TCRdb itself ran the PCR reads through MiXCR, one entry per CDR3 protein. The sample lists approximately 13,000 distinct CDR3 sequences; 29% were seen once. Indicated treatment: roughly 10-day PBMC culture with coronavirus spike peptide pools or control peptides (ViraFEST assay). The sample originates from a study of vaccination and CD4 T cells after COVID-19. The CDR3 spans 16 residues. Germline V gives CDR1 LNHDA, CDR2 SQIVND (reference sequence). V lost 3 bases and J lost 2, with 16 bases in between.

The sample in question was CD4+ T cells from blood, cultured in vitro, obtained before SARS-CoV-2 vaccination. The J gene is TRBJ1-1, the V gene TRBV19; possibly TRBD1 for D (5 bases). The TCR sequence derives from a human donor who received a COVID-19 vaccine. The chain's CDR3 is CASSMGPGPTNTEAFF. As DNA, the CDR3 is TGTGCCAGTAGTATGGGGCCGGGGCCAACTAACACTGAAGCTTTCTTT.